The entry below describes one TCR beta chain. Source study methods: Nucleated cell number was recorded as an estimate derived from reference gene primer amplification. Sequenced by immunoSEQ multiplex PCR; TCRdb stores in-frame clones only, minus some. V, J and clone size reflect that table, while D and trimming were determined from the DNA. The table includes under 250,000 clones, less than 85% detected once. This entry belongs to a study of blood T cell repertoires in COVID-19. Overall study: Collection of acute and convalescent COVID-19 samples took place in the United States, Italy and Spain. PBMCs, B-cell-depleted T cells, or T cells provided the cDNA or gDNA that made up the material.

The V gene lost 4 bases and the J gene lost 2 bases, with 9 bases spanning the gap. Germline CDR1 and CDR2: LNHDA and SQIVND (reference sequence). The CDR3 has 13 amino acids. Specimen: peripheral blood. The TCR was taken from a woman in her 70s with active or convalescent COVID-19. The chain is built from TRBV19 and TRBJ2-7; D may be TRBD1 (6 bases). As DNA, the CDR3 is TGTGCCAGTAGTAGACAGGCGACCTACGAGCAGTACTTC. Protein: CASSRQATYEQYF.